The present T cell receptor beta chain was sequenced within a study of cytomegalovirus exposure and HLA in healthy donors. Turning to the study itself: The roughly 120 validation repertoires, a later analysis reported, used the same platform as the approximately 650 first-cohort repertoires.

Findings and caveats of the study: Usually a TCR sequence was rare, but some public TCRs were found in many donors.

Clones were sequenced by immunoSEQ multiplex PCR, and TCRdb holds only the in-frame ones, with some missing. The sample comprises 260,000 or so clones, around 91% of which are singletons, and around 3.1% rests with the top ten. Per germline, CDR1 MNHEY and CDR2 SMNVEV (reference sequence). This CDR3 region has 14 residues. J gave up 2 bases and V 8 bases, and 5 bases lay outside the gene matches. A word on this clone: What it binds is not known.

This chain uses TRBV27 with TRBJ1-2; 10 nucleotides match TRBD1. The sequenced material came from PBMCs. This TCR was recovered from a woman in her 30s in good health and CMV-seronegative. CDR3 sequence: CASGTGEGNYGYTF. In nucleotides, the CDR3 is TGTGCCAGCGGGACAGGGGAAGGAAACTATGGCTACACCTTC.